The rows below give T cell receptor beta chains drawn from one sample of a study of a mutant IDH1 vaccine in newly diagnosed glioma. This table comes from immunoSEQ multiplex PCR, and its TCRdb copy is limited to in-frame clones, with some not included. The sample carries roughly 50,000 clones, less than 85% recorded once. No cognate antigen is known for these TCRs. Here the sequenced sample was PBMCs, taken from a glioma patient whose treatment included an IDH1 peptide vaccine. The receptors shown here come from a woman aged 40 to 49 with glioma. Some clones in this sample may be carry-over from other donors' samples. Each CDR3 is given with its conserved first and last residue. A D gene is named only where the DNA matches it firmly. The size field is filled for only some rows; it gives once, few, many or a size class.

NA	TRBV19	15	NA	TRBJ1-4	TGTGCCAGTAGTCCAACGACGGGGTTGGATGAAAAACTGTTTTTT	CASSPTTGLDEKLFF
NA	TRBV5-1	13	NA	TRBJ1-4	TGCGCCAGCAGCTTTGTAGGGAATGAAAAACTGTTTTTT	CASSFVGNEKLFF
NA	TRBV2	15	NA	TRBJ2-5	TGTGCCAGCAGTGAAGGGTTGGGAGACCAAGAGACCCAGTACTTC	CASSEGLGDQETQYF
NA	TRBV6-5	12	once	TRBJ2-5	TGTGCCAGCTCCAGGGTACAAGAGACCCAGTACTTC	CASSRVQETQYF
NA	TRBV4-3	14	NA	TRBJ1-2	TGCGCCAGCTCTATGGGGCAGGGCTCTTATGGCTACACCTTC	CASSMGQGSYGYTF
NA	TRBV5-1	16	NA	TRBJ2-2	TGCGCCAGCAGCTTGGTCGCAGCTCAGAACACCGGGGAGCTGTTTTTT	CASSLVAAQNTGELFF
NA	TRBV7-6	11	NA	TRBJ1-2	TGTGCCAGCAGCCCAGGGTATGGCTACACCTTC	CASSPGYGYTF
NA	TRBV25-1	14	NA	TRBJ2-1	TGTGCCAGCAGTGCCGCGGGATCCCACAATGAGCAGTTCTTC	CASSAAGSHNEQFF
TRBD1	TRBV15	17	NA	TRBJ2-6	TGTGCCACCAGCTTCGGGACAGGGGGCGCTGGGGCCAACGTCCTGACTTTC	CATSFGTGGAGANVLTF
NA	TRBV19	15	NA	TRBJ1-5	TGTGCCAGTGGGGGCACAGACCCAAGCAATCAGCCCCAGCATTTT	CASGGTDPSNQPQHF
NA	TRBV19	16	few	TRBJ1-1	TGTGCCAGTAGTCTCCCGCCGATCTTAACCAACACTGAAGCTTTCTTT	CASSLPPILTNTEAFF
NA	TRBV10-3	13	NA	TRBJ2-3	TGTGCCGCTGGCGGGGTTAGCACAGATACGCAGTATTTT	CAAGGVSTDTQYF
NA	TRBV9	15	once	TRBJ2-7	TGTGCCAGCAGCGTATGGGGGGGGGCAGGGGACGAGCAGTACTTC	CASSVWGGAGDEQYF
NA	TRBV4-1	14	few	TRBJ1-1	TGCGCCAGCAGCCAAGATGGGGGGATCCCTGAAGCTTTCTTT	CASSQDGGIPEAFF
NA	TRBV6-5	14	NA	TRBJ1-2	TGTGCCAGCAGGGCGAACCGGCAGGTCTATGGCTACACCTTC	CASRANRQVYGYTF
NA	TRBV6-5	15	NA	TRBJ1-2	TGTGCCAGCAGGTCTGCGGGCCGGACCAGCTATGGCTACACCTTC	CASRSAGRTSYGYTF
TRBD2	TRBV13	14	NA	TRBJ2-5	TGTGCCAGCAGCTCGGGACTAGAGCACGAGACCCAGTACTTC	CASSSGLEHETQYF
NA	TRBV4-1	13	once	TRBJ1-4	TGCGCCAGCAGCCGTGCAACTAATGAAAAACTGTTTTTT	CASSRATNEKLFF
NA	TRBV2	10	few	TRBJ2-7	TGTGCCAGCGGCCGGGACGTCACCTACTTC	CASGRDVTYF
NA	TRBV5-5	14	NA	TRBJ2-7	TGTGCCAGCAGCTTGCGGCCGGACGCCTACGAGCAGTACTTC	CASSLRPDAYEQYF
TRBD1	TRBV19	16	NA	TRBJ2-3	TGTGCCAGTAGTATACGGGGCAGGGGGCGAGGAGATACGCAGTATTTT	CASSIRGRGRGDTQYF
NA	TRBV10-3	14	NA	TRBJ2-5	TGTGCCATCAGTGAGGCAGGGGCGCGGGAGACCCAGTACTTC	CAISEAGARETQYF
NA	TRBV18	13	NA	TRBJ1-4	TGTGCCAGCTCACCACAGGAGAATGAAAAACTGTTTTTT	CASSPQENEKLFF
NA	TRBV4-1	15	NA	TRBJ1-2	TGCGCCAGCAGCCAAGAGGGTAGGGCCAACTATGGCTACACCTTC	CASSQEGRANYGYTF
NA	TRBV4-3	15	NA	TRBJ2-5	TGCGCCAGCAGCCAAGATTTGGGGCTCTGGGAGACCCAGTACTTC	CASSQDLGLWETQYF
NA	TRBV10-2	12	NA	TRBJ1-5	TGCGCCAGCAGGTTAGGGGATCAGCCCCAGCATTTT	CASRLGDQPQHF
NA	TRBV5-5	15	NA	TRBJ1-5	TGTGCCAGCAGCTTGTTCGACAGTAGCAATCAGCCCCAGCATTTT	CASSLFDSSNQPQHF
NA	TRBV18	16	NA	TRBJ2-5	TGTGCCAGCTCACCACCGGGGCGAGGGGGCCAAGAGACCCAGTACTTC	CASSPPGRGGQETQYF
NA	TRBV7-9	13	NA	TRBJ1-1	TGTGCCAGCAGCTTAGGGGTCTCCGGTGAAGCTTTCTTT	CASSLGVSGEAFF
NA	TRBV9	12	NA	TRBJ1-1	TGTGCCAGCGGTAGGAAGGGCACTGAAGCTTTCTTT	CASGRKGTEAFF
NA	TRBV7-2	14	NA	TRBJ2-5	TGTGCCAGCAGCACGCAGAAACGAGCGGAGACCCAGTACTTC	CASSTQKRAETQYF
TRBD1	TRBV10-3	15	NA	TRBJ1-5	TGTGCCACCCAGAAAGGGACAGGGATCAATCAGCCCCAGCATTTT	CATQKGTGINQPQHF
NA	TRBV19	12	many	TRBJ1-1	TGTGCCAGTAGTATTATAGGCACTGAAGCTTTCTTT	CASSIIGTEAFF
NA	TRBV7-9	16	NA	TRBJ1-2	TGTGCCAGCAGCCCCCCCCTAAGGGGGGCTCCTGATGGCTACACCTTC	CASSPPLRGAPDGYTF
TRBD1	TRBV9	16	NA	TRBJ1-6	TGTGCCAGCAGCGTAGATGCAAGGGGGCCTAATTCACCCCTCCACTTT	CASSVDARGPNSPLHF
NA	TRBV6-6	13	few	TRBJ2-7	TGTGCCAGCAATATTGCCAGCTTCCACGAGCAGTACTTC	CASNIASFHEQYF
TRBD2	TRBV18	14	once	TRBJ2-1	TGTGCCAGCTCACCGGGACTAGCGGGGGGACACGGGTTCTTC	CASSPGLAGGHGFF
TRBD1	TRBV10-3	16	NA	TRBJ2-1	TGTGCCATCAGTGAGTCGAAGGGGACAGGTAACAATGAGCAGTTCTTC	CAISESKGTGNNEQFF
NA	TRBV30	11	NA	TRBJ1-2	TGTGCCTCTGACAAGTTATATGGCTACACCTTC	CASDKLYGYTF
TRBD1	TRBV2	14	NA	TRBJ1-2	TGTGCCAGCAGCGACAGGGGGCTCAACTATGGCTACACCTTC	CASSDRGLNYGYTF